These 10 T cell receptor beta chains came from one sample sequenced in a study of T cell changes during pregnancy in multiple sclerosis. The repertoire was sequenced with immunoSEQ multiplex PCR; TCRdb's copy has only in-frame clones and lacks some. The sample consists of about 40,000 clones, approximately 88% of them appearing once. Sequencing was performed on peripheral blood, taken in the first trimester of pregnancy. These receptors were collected from a female donor in good health, enrolled as a control in a pregnancy study.

The chain uses TRBV11-2 and TRBJ2-7; TRBD1 matches at 7 bases. Trimming cost V 2 bases and J 5 bases; bases outside gene matches: 12. CDR3 length: 16 residues. CDR1 SGHAT and CDR2 FQNNGV come from the germline V gene. DNA for the CDR3: TGTGCCAGCAGCTTATCACTGCAGGGGGTTCAGAACGAGCAGTACTTC. This sequence encodes CASSLSLQGVQNEQYF.

The V and J genes are TRBV27 and TRBJ1-1; weak D call: TRBD1 (5 bases). CDR1 and CDR2 (germline): MNHEY, SMNVEV (reference sequence). The CDR3 runs 15 residues. V lost 6 bases to trimming and J lost 3 bases, with 17 bases between them. The CDR3 is CASSHLGLTYTEAFF. DNA of the CDR3: TGTGCCAGCAGCCACTTGGGACTCACCTACACTGAAGCTTTCTTT.

The rearrangement uses TRBV9 and TRBJ2-1; 8 bases agree with TRBD2. This CDR3 has 16 amino acids. Germline values: CDR1 SGDLS, CDR2 YYNGEE. V shed 2 bases, J shed 5 bases, and the junction held 9 bases outside the gene matches. In nucleotides, the CDR3 is TGTGCCAGCAGCGTCCAACGCGGGGGGTCCAACAATGAGCAGTTCTTC. This encodes CASSVQRGGSNNEQFF. Variable domain in full (rest from reference TRBV9 and TRBJ2-1): DSGVTQTPKHLITATGQRVTLRCSPRSGDLSVYWYQQSLDQGLQFLIQYYNGEERAKGNILERFSAQQFPDLHSELNLSSLELGDSALYFCASSVQRGGSNNEQFFGPGTRLTVL.

This chain joins TRBV5-1 and TRBJ2-5, with 12 bases that match TRBD2. Germline V gives CDR1 SGHRS, CDR2 YFSETQ. Unmatched junction bases numbered 6, after V lost 5 bases and J lost 1 base. CDR3 length: 16 residues. The CDR3: CASSSGLAGIQETQYF. CDR3 sequence (DNA): TGCGCCAGCAGTTCAGGACTAGCGGGGATCCAAGAGACCCAGTACTTC. The entire variable domain, with the rest obtained from reference TRBV5-1 and TRBJ2-5, is as follows: KAGVTQTPRYLIKTRGQQVTLSCSPISGHRSVSWYQQTPGQGLQFLFEYFSETQRNKGNFPGRFSGRQFSNSRSEMNVSTLELGDSALYLCASSSGLAGIQETQYFGPGTRLLVL.

The rearrangement uses TRBV6-5 and TRBJ2-3; TRBD2 might be the D (6 bases). Trimming took off 0 bases at V and 0 bases at J, with 10 bases between the two ends. This CDR3 contains 16 residues. Germline V gene data show CDR1 as MNHEY and CDR2 as SVGAGI. The CDR3: CASSYSRAGSTDTQYF. Written as DNA, the CDR3 is TGTGCCAGCAGTTACTCGAGGGCGGGGAGCACAGATACGCAGTATTTT.

This clone is a singleton in its sample. The chain has TRBV30 and TRBJ2-5; 13 bases align to TRBD2. V shed 5 bases and J 2 bases; nucleotides not matched to a gene: 11. This CDR3 is built from 17 residues. The V gene's germline CDR1 is GTSNPN and CDR2 SVGIG (reference sequence). The CDR3 region has the DNA TGTGCCTGGGGAAGGCCCCAACTAGCGGGAGGGCAAGAGACCCAGTACTTC. This encodes CAWGRPQLAGGQETQYF.

This clone was counted once. The CDR3 is CASSLVGFIEAFF. CDR3 nucleotides: TGTGCCAGCAGCTTAGTGGGCTTTATAGAAGCTTTCTTT. This rearrangement joins TRBV7-2 to TRBJ1-1; D unclear. The CDR3 totals 13 residues. Trimming took 1 base from V and 8 from J, leaving 11 bases between them. Germline V CDR1 and CDR2: SGHTA, FQGNSA. The variable domain in full, completed from reference TRBV7-2 and TRBJ1-1, reads GAGVSQSPSNKVTEKGKDVELRCDPISGHTALYWYRQSLGQGLEFLIYFQGNSAPDKSGLPSDRFSAERTGGSVSTLTIQRTQQEDSAVYLCASSLVGFIEAFFGQGTRLTVV.

This chain uses TRBV6-6 with TRBJ2-6, with no clear D. Deletions cut 6 bases from V and 0 bases from J, with 9 bases between. This CDR3 spans 15 amino acids. Per germline, CDR1 MNHNY and CDR2 SVGAGI (reference sequence). The CDR3 protein is CASSRRGSGANVLTF. The CDR3 coding sequence is TGTGCCAGCAGCCGCCGCGGCTCTGGGGCCAACGTCCTGACTTTC.

The V and J genes are TRBV9 and TRBJ1-2; the D is unclear. The CDR3 runs 15 residues. CDR1 and CDR2 from the germline V gene are SGDLS and YYNGEE. Trimming shortened V by 6 bases and J by 4 bases, and 19 bases separated the two germline ends. CDR3 region: CASNSDGGGLYGYTF. Written as DNA, the CDR3 is TGTGCCAGCAACTCGGACGGAGGAGGACTCTATGGCTACACCTTC.

The chain links TRBV6-5 to TRBJ1-3, with 7 positions matching TRBD1. Germline trimming cut 6 bases from V and 3 bases from J; bases unmatched to any gene: 2. Germline V gene lookup returns CDR1 MNHEY and CDR2 SVGAGI. The CDR3 covers 13 residues. The CDR3 coding sequence is TGTGCCAGCAGCTCAGGGGGTGGAAACACCATATATTTT. Translating gives CASSSGGGNTIYF.